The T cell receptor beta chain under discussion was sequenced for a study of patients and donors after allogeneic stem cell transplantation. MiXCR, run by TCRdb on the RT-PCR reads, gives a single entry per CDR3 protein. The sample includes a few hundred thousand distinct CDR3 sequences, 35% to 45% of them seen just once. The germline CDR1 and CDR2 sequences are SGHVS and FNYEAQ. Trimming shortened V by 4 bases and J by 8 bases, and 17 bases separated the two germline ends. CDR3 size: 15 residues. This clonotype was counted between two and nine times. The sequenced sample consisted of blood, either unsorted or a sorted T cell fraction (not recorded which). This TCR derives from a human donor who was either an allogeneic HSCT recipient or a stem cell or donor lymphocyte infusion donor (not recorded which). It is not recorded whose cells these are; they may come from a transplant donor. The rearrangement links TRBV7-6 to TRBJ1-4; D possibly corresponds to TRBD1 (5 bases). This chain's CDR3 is CASSSNAGLGEKLFF. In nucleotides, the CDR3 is TGTGCCAGCAGCTCAAACGCAGGGCTGGGGGAAAAACTGTTTTTT.